This T cell receptor (beta chain) was retrieved from a study of shared clonotypes between healthy human individuals. V lost 3 bases, J lost 4 bases, and 8 bases lay in between. CDR1 and CDR2 (germline): KGHSH, LQKENI. The CDR3 covers 13 residues. TCRdb's table, derived via immunoSEQ multiplex PCR, lists solely in-frame clones and lacks some. The table lists about 2.3 million clones, around 93% of them singletons. About this clone itself: Antigen unknown. This sample also contains other DNA sequences that code for the same CDR3.

Study findings and constraints: Naive CD4 clonotype sharing across a few donors was around 5.5%.

Sample: naive CD4+ T cells from PBMCs. Subset reported: CD45RA+ positively selected. This sequence joins TRBV18 and TRBJ2-3, with TRBD2 as a possible D gene (6 bases). The source of this sequence is a man aged 18 to 30 in good health. Some clones in this sample may be carry-over from other donors' samples. CDR3 in DNA: TGTGCCAGCTCACCCCCGGGGGCAGATACGCAGTATTTT. Protein product: CASSPPGADTQYF.